There are a few counts of the clone carrying this T cell receptor (beta chain). Its specificity is unknown. These data are taken from a study of cytomegalovirus exposure and HLA in healthy donors. Study-wide results and limits: Associated with HLA alleles at 0.05 false discovery rate in a later analysis were 16,951 TCR beta sequences.

Primers: 60 Vbeta forward and 13 Jbeta reverse. Produced via immunoSEQ multiplex PCR; TCRdb's table is partial and in-frame only. This table holds about 110,000 clones, roughly 79% found once. This CDR3 is 18 amino acids long. With 5 bases removed from V and 7 bases from J, the gap between germline ends came to 25 bases. What was sequenced was PBMCs. The clonotype comes from a woman between 45 and 60 years old in good health and CMV-seropositive. The chain has TRBV5-3 and TRBJ1-6, with D unresolved. TRBV5-3 is reported as an ORF; its role is uncertain. CDR3 in DNA: TGTGCCAGAAGTTCTGTGAGGGTTAATAGGCCTTCAAATTCACCCCTCCACTTT. Protein product: CARSSVRVNRPSNSPLHF.